The TCR beta chain under discussion was sequenced for a study of regulatory T cells in long-lasting Graves disease. Time point: persistent/refractory GD, antithyroid drugs over 5 years with positive TRAb. PBMC RNA was the source of the TCR library. Combining iRepertoire HTBI primers with Arm-PCR of CDR3 regions, the authors built TCR beta libraries. TCRdb itself ran the multiplex PCR reads through MiXCR, one entry per CDR3 protein. The data contain hundreds of thousands of distinct CDR3 sequences, 20% to 25% of them singletons. This clonotype showed up many times. Sequencing was performed on peripheral blood mononuclear cells (PBMCs), taken when the disease was refractory, from a patient treated with antithyroid drugs. The TCR was taken from a female donor with Graves disease.

CDR3 DNA sequence: TGTGCCAGCAGTGACCGGGACCAACAAGAGACCCAGTACTTC. Its protein is CASSDRDQQETQYF. V usage is TRBV2 and J usage is TRBJ2-5; D assignment may be TRBD1 or TRBD2 (5 bases each). V lost 3 bases and J 2 bases, leaving 10 bases between the germline ends. CDR1 SNHLY and CDR2 FYNNEI come from the germline V gene. The CDR3 runs to 14 residues.